This T cell receptor (beta chain) was captured by sequencing in a study of T cells after yellow fever vaccination. Via MiXCR, TCRdb re-called the 5' RACE reads, giving one row per CDR3 protein. The table includes roughly 99,000 distinct CDR3 sequences, around 5.5% detected once. Per the germline V gene, CDR1 is SQVTM and CDR2 is ANQGSEA. The V and J ends lost 3 bases and 2 bases, in that order; junction bases with no gene match: 9. The length of the CDR3 is 15 residues. This clonotype was found many times. This specimen consisted of CD8+ T cells sorted from PBMCs, obtained 10 days after the yellow fever booster vaccination. This TCR was recovered from a man between 18 and 29 years old who received the YFV17D yellow fever vaccine. The chain is built from TRBV29-1 and TRBJ2-5; 7 bases are shared with TRBD2. In DNA, the CDR3 is TGCAGCGTTGATTTCCTAGCGGCGAGACAAGAGACCCAGTACTTC. Translation: CSVDFLAARQETQYF.